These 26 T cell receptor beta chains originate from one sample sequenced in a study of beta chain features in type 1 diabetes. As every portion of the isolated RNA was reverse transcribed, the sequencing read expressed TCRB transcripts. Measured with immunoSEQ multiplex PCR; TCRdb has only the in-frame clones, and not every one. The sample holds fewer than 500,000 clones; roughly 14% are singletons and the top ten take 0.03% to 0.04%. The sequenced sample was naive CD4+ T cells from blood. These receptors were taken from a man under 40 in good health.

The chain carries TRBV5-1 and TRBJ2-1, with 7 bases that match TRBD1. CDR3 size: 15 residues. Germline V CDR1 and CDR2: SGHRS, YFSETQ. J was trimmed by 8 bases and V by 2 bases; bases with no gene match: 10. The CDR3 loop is CASSFRDSTRDEQFF. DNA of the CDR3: TGCGCCAGCAGCTTTAGGGACAGTACCCGGGATGAGCAGTTCTTC.

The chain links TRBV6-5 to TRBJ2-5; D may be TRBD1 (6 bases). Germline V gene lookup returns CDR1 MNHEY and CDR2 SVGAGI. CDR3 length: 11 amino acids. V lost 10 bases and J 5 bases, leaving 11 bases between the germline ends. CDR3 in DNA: TGTGCCACCGCCCAGGGGGAGACCCAGTACTTC. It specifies CATAQGETQYF.

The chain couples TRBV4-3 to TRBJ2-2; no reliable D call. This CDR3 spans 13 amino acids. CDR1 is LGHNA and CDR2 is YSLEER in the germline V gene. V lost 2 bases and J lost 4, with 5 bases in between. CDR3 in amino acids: CASSQFGTGELFF. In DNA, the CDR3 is TGCGCCAGCAGCCAATTCGGCACCGGGGAGCTGTTTTTT.

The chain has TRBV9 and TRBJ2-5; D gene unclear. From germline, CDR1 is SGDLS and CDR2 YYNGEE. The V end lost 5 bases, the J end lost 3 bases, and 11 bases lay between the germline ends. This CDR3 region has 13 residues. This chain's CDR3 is CASRFYGKETQYF. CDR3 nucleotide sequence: TGTGCCAGCAGATTTTACGGAAAAGAGACCCAGTACTTC.

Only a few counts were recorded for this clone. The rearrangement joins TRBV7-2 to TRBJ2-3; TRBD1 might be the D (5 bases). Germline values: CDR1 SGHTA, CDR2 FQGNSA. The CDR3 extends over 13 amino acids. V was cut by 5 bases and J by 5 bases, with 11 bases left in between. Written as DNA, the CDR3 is TGTGCCAGCAGCGAGACAGCTTTAGATACGCAGTATTTT. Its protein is CASSETALDTQYF.

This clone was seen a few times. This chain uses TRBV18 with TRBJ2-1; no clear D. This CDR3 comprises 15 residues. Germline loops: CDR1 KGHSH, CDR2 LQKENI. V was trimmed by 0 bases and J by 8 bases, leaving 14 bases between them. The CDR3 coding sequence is TGTGCCAGCTCACCACCGATCCGCGGCGGCGATGAGCAGTTCTTC. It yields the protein CASSPPIRGGDEQFF. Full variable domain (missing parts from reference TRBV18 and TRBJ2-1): NAGVMQNPRHLVRRRGQEARLRCSPMKGHSHVYWYRQLPEEGLKFMVYLQKENIIDESGMPKERFSAEFPKEGPSILRIQQVVRGDSAAYFCASSPPIRGGDEQFFGPGTRLTVL.

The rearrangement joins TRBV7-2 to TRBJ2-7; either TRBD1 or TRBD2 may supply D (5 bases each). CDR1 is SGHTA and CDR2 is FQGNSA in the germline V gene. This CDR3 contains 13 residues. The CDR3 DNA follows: TGTGCCAGCAGCTTCAGCGGCCCGGGACGTTGGCGGGTC. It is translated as CASSFSGPGRWRV.

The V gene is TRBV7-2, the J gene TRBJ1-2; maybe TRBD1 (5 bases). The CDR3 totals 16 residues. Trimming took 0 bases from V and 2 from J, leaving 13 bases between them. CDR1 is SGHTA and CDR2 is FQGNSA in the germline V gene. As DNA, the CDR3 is TGTGCCAGCAGCTTAGCGGGACGCGTCATGAACTATGGCTACACCTTC. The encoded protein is CASSLAGRVMNYGYTF.

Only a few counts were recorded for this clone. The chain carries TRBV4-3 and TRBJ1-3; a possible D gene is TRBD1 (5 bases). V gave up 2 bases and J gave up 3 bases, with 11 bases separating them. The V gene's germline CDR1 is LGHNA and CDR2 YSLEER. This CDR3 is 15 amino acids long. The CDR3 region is CASSQSTGGGNTIYF. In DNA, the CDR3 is TGCGCCAGCAGCCAATCCACGGGGGGTGGAAACACCATATATTTT.

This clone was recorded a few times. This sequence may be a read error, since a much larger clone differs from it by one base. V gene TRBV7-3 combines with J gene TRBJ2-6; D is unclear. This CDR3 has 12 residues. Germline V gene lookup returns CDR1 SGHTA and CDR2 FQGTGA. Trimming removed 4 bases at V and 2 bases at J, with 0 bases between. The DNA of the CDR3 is TGTGCCAGCAGCTCTGGGGCCAACGTCCTGACTTTC. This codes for CASSSGANVLTF.

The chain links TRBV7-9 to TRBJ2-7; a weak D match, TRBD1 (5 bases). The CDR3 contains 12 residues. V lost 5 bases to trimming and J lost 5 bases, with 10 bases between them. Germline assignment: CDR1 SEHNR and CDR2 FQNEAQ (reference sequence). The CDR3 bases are TGTGCCAGCAGCCTCAGGGCTAACGAGCAGTACTTC. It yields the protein CASSLRANEQYF.

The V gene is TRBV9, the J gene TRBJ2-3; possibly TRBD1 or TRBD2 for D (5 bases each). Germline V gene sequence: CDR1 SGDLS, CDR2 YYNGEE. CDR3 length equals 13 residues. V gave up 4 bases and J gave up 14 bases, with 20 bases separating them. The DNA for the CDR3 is TGTGCCAGCAGCCTCCGGGGTGAGGGGTTGAGGTATTTT. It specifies CASSLRGEGLRYF.

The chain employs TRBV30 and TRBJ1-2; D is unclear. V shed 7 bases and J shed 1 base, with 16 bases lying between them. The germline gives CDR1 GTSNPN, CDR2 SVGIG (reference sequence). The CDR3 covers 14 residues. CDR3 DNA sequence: TGTGCCTCGACAACCGAGGAATTTAACTATGGCTACACCTTC. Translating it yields CASTTEEFNYGYTF.

In nucleotides, the CDR3 is TGTGCCAGCAGCGCGGGACTAGCGGGAGTAGGCTACAATGAGCAGTTCTTC. Its protein product is CASSAGLAGVGYNEQFF. V gene TRBV9 combines with J gene TRBJ2-1, with TRBD2 matching 14 bases. This CDR3 is 17 amino acids long. The J segment lost 3 bases and the V segment lost 3 bases, leaving 5 bases of the junction unmatched. Germline CDR1 and CDR2: SGDLS and YYNGEE.

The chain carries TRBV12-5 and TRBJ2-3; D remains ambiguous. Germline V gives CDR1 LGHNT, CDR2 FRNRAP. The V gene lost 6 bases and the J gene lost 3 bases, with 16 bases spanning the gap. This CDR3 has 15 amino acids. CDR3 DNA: TGTGCTAGTGGACGCCCGGGCTCCCCAACAGATACGCAGTATTTT. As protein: CASGRPGSPTDTQYF.

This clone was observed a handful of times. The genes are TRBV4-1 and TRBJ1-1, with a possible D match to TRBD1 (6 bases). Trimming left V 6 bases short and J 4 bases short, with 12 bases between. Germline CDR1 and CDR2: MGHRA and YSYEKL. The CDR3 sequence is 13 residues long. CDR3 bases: TGCGCCAGCAGGCACAGGGAAACCACTGAAGCTTTCTTT. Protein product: CASRHRETTEAFF.

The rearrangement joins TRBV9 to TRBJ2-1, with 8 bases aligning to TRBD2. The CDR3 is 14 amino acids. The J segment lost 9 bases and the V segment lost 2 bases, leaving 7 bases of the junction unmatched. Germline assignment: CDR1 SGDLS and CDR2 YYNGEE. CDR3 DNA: TGTGCCAGCAGCGTCGGGACTAGATGGGTTGAGCAGTTCTTC. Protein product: CASSVGTRWVEQFF.

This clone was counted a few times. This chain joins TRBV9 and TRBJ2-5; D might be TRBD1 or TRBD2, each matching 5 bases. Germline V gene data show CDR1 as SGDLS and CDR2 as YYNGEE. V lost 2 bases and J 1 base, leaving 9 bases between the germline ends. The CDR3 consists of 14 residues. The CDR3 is CASSVGGIQETQYF. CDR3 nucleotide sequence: TGTGCCAGCAGCGTTGGGGGAATCCAAGAGACCCAGTACTTC.

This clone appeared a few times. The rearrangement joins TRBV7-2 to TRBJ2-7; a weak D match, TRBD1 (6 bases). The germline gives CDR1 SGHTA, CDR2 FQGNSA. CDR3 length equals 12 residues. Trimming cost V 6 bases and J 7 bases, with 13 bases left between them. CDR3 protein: CASSLQGEEQYF. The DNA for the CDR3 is TGTGCCAGCAGTCTACAGGGAGAAGAGCAGTACTTC.

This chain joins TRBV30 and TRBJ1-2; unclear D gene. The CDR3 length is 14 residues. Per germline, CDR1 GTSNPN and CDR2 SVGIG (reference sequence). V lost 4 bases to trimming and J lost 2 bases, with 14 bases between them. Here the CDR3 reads CAWTLGGLNYGYTF. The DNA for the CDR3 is TGTGCCTGGACCCTAGGAGGGTTGAACTATGGCTACACCTTC. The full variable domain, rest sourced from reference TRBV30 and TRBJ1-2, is SQTIHQWPATLVQPVGSPLSLECTVEGTSNPNLYWYRQAAGRGLQLLFYSVGIGQISSEVPQNLSASRPQDRQFILSSKKLLLSDSGFYLCAWTLGGLNYGYTFGSGTRLTVV.

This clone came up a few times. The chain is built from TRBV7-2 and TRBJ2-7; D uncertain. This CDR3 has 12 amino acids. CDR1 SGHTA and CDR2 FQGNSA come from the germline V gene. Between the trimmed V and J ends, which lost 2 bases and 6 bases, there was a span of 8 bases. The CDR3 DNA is TGTGCCAGCAGCTTACTTACAGCCGAGCAGTACTTC. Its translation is CASSLLTAEQYF.

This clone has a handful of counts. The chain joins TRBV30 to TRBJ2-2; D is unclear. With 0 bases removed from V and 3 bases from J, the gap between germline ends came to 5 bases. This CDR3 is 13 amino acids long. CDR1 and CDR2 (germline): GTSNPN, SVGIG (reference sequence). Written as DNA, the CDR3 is TGTGCCTGGAGTGTAACAGACACCGGGGAGCTGTTTTTT. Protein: CAWSVTDTGELFF.

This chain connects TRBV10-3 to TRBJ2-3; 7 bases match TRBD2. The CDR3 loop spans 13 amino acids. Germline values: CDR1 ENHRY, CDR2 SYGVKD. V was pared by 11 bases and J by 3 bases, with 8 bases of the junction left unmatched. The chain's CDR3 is CAVESGETDTQYF. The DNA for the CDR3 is TGTGCCGTCGAGAGCGGGGAAACAGATACGCAGTATTTT.

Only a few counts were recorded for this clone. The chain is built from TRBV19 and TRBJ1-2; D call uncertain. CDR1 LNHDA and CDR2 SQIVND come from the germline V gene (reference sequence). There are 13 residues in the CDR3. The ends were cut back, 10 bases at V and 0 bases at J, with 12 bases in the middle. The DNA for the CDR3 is TGTGCCACCACCGGACGGGCTAACTATGGCTACACCTTC. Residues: CATTGRANYGYTF.

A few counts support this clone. The CDR3: CASSPRPGTDAYEQYF. The DNA for the CDR3 is TGCGCCAGCAGCCCTCGACCCGGGACAGATGCCTACGAGCAGTACTTC. The chain carries TRBV4-1 and TRBJ2-7; TRBD1 matches at 7 bases. The CDR3 has 16 residues. With V trimmed by 4 bases and J by 2 bases, 11 bases remained unmatched. CDR1 and CDR2 from the germline V gene are MGHRA and YSYEKL.

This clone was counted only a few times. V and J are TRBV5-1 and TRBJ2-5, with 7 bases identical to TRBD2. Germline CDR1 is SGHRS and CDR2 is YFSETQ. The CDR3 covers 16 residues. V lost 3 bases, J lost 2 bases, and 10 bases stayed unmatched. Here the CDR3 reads CASSSIYGTTQETQYF. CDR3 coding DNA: TGCGCCAGCAGCTCAATTTACGGGACTACACAAGAGACCCAGTACTTC.